This TCR beta chain is drawn from a study of OX40 agonist ivuxolimab in advanced cancers. About the study: Across the patients, intravenous ivuxolimab was delivered every 2 weeks at 0.01 to 10 mg/kg.

Germline-derived CDR1 and CDR2 are MNHEY and SMNVEV (reference sequence). V was shortened by 8 bases and J by 0 bases, with 13 bases between the two germline ends. The length of the CDR3 is 14 residues. Findings and limits, study-wide: Partial responders at 0.1-3.0 mg/kg had among the lowest clonal expansion. It was also the case that some nonresponders had low normalized T-cell clonal expansion.

Sequencing used immunoSEQ multiplex PCR; TCRdb keeps in-frame clones, though not all of them. The table lists some 42,000 clones, 80% to 90% of them singletons. Systemic immunosuppression or a history of autoimmune disease excluded patients. With respect to this clone: The antigen is not known.

Material: CD4+ or CD8+ T cells sorted from blood, obtained in a trial of the OX40 agonist ivuxolimab. The gene calls are TRBV27 and TRBJ1-1; the D is unclear. The sequence came from an adult with an advanced solid tumor such as melanoma, head and neck, liver or kidney cancer. CDR3 residues: CASWRQALNTEAFF. For the CDR3, the DNA is TGTGCCAGCTGGCGGCAGGCTCTGAACACTGAAGCTTTCTTT.